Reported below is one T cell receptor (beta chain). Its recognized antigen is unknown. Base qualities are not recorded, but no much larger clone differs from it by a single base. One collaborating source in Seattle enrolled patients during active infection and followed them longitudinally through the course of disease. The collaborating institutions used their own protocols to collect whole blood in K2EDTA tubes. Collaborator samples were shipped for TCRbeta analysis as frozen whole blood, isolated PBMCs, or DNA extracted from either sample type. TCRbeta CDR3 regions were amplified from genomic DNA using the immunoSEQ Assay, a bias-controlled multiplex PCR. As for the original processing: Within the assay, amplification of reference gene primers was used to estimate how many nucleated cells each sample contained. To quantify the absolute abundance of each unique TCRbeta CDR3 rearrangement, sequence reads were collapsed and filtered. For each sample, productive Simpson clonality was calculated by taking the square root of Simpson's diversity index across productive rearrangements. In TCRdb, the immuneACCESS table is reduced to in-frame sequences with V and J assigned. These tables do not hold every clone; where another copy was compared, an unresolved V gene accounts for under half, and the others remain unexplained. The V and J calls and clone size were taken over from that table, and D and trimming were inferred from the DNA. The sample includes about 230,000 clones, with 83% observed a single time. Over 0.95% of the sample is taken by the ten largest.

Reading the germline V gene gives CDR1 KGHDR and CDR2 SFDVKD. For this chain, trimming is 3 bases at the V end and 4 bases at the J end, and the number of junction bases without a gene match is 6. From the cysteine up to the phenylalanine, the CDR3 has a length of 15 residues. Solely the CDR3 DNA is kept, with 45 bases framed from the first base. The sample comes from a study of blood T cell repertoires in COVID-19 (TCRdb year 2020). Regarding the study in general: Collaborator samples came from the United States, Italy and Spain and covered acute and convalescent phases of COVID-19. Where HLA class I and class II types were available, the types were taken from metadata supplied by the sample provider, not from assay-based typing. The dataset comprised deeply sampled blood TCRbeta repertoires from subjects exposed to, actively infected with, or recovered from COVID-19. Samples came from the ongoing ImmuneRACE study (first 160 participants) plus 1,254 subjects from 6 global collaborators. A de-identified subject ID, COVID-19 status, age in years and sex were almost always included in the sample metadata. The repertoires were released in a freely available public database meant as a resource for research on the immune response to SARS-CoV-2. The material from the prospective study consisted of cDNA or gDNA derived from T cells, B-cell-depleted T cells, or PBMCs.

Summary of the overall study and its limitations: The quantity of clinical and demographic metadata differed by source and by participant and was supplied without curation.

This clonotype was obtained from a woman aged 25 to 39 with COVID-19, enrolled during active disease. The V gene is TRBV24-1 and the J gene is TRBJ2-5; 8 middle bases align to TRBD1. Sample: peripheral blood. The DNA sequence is TGTGCCACCAGTGATCCGGCCGGGACAGGAGAGACCCAGTACTTC. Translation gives CATSDPAGTGETQYF.